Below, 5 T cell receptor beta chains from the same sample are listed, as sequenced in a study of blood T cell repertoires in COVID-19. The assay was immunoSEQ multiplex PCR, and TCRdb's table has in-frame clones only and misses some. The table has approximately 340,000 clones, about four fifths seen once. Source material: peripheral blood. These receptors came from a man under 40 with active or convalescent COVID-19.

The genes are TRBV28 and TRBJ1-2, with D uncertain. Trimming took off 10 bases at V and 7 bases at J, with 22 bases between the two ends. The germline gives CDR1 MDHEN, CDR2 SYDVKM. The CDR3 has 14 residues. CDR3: CANRPGGPGSGYTF. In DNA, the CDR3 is TGTGCCAACCGCCCCGGCGGTCCTGGGTCTGGCTACACCTTC.

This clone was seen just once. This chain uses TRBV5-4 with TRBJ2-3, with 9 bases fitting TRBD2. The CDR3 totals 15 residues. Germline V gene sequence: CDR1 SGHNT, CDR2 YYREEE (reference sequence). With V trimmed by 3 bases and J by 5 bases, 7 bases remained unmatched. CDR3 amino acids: CASSSSGGRGDTQYF. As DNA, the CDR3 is TGTGCCAGCAGCTCGAGCGGGGGGCGGGGAGATACGCAGTATTTT.

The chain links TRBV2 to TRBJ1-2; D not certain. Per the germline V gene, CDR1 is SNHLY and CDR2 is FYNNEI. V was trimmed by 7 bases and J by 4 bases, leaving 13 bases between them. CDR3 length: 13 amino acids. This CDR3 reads CASIPSSSYGYTF. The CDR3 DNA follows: TGTGCCAGCATCCCGAGTAGCAGCTATGGCTACACCTTC.

Written as DNA, the CDR3 is TGTGCCAGCAGCCCCCGGCAGGGCGCCTACAATGAGCAGTTCTTC. Protein product: CASSPRQGAYNEQFF. This rearrangement joins TRBV7-2 to TRBJ2-1; D might be TRBD1 (5 bases). Trimming stripped 5 bases from V and 2 bases from J, with 13 bases between. Germline V gene lookup returns CDR1 SGHTA and CDR2 FQGNSA. The CDR3 sequence is 15 residues long.

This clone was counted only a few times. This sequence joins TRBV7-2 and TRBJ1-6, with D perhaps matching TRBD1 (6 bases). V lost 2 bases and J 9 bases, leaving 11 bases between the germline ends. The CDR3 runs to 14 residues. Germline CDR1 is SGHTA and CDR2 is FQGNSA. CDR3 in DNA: TGTGCCAGCAGCTTATGGGAGGGGGGTTCACCCCTCCACTTT. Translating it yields CASSLWEGGSPLHF.